This entry lists 9 T cell receptor beta chains sequenced from one sample in a study of blood T cell repertoires in COVID-19. Measured with immunoSEQ multiplex PCR; TCRdb has only the in-frame clones, and not every one. The sample lists some 200,000 clones; roughly 80% were seen once. Source material: peripheral blood. These receptors were obtained from a woman older than 75 with acute or convalescent COVID-19.

The chain's CDR3 is CASSDLARGEQFF. In DNA, the CDR3 is TGTGCCAGCAGTGACCTAGCCCGCGGTGAGCAGTTCTTC. V and J are TRBV2 and TRBJ2-1, with D perhaps TRBD2 (5 bases). Looked up from germline, CDR1 is SNHLY and CDR2 is FYNNEI. V was trimmed by 3 bases and J by 9 bases, leaving 12 bases between them. The CDR3 runs to 13 residues. The full variable domain, its missing parts supplied by reference TRBV2 and TRBJ2-1, is EPEVTQTPSHQVTQMGQEVILRCVPISNHLYFYWYRQILGQKVEFLVSFYNNEISEKSEIFDDQFSVERPDGSNFTLKIRSTKLEDSAMYFCASSDLARGEQFFGPGTRLTVL.

This rearrangement joins TRBV19 to TRBJ1-5, with 8 bases fitting TRBD1. Germline V gives CDR1 LNHDA, CDR2 SQIVND (reference sequence). Unmatched junction bases numbered 12, after V lost 4 bases and J lost 7 bases. The CDR3 runs to 16 residues. CDR3 bases: TGTGCCAGTAGTACATCAGGACAGGGCATGAGACAGCCCCAGCATTTT. Translation: CASSTSGQGMRQPQHF. Using reference TRBV19 and TRBJ1-5 for the parts outside the CDR3, the full variable domain is DGGITQSPKYLFRKEGQNVTLSCEQNLNHDAMYWYRQDPGQGLRLIYYSQIVNDFQKGDIAEGYSVSREKKESFPLTVTSAQKNPTAFYLCASSTSGQGMRQPQHFGDGTRLSIL.

This clone was observed a handful of times. The chain combines TRBV28 with TRBJ2-7, with 8 bases aligning to TRBD2. V lost 7 bases to trimming and J lost 2 bases; unmatched junction nucleotides: 4. The CDR3 has 13 amino acids. The germline gives CDR1 MDHEN, CDR2 SYDVKM. The CDR3 here is CASTTSGPYEQYF. The CDR3 coding sequence is TGTGCCAGCACAACTAGCGGCCCCTACGAGCAGTACTTC.

This chain uses TRBV18 with TRBJ1-1; the D is unclear. Germline V CDR1 and CDR2: KGHSH, LQKENI. V was trimmed by 3 bases and J by 6 bases, leaving 11 bases between them. This CDR3 has 13 residues. In DNA form, the CDR3 reads TGTGCCAGCTCACCGGAGGGTCTCTCTGAAGCTTTCTTT. Its protein product is CASSPEGLSEAFF.

The gene calls are TRBV19 and TRBJ1-1; 7 nucleotides line up with TRBD1. Germline V gene sequence: CDR1 LNHDA, CDR2 SQIVND (reference sequence). The CDR3 is made up of 12 amino acids. With 9 bases clipped from V and 4 bases from J, the junction kept 5 bases outside the gene matches. The CDR3 spells CASRQGVTEAFF. The CDR3 DNA sequence: TGTGCCAGCCGACAGGGTGTCACTGAAGCTTTCTTT.

V usage is TRBV10-3 and J usage is TRBJ2-7, with D tentatively TRBD2 (5 bases). Germline V lookup: CDR1 ENHRY, CDR2 SYGVKD. CDR3 length: 14 amino acids. The V and J ends lost 6 bases and 0 bases respectively, with 12 bases between them. This chain's CDR3 is CAISLAADSYEQYF. DNA of the CDR3: TGTGCCATCAGCCTCGCAGCGGACTCCTACGAGCAGTACTTC.

In this sample, this clone turned up once. The chain couples TRBV29-1 to TRBJ2-7; no clear D. V was trimmed by 4 bases and J by 4 bases, leaving 11 bases between them. The germline V gene encodes CDR1 SQVTM and CDR2 ANQGSEA. This CDR3 comprises 12 residues. CDR3 amino acids: CSVGGTPYEQYF. The CDR3 region has the DNA TGCAGCGTTGGTGGCACCCCTTACGAGCAGTACTTC.

V gene TRBV27 combines with J gene TRBJ1-5; 8 bases match TRBD1. With 6 bases clipped from V and 6 bases from J, the junction kept 4 bases outside the gene matches. The CDR3 sequence is 13 residues long. The V gene's germline CDR1 is MNHEY and CDR2 SMNVEV (reference sequence). The CDR3 coding sequence is TGTGCCAGCAGCGACAGGGGAGGTCAGCCCCAGCATTTT. Its protein product is CASSDRGGQPQHF.

In this sample, this clone turned up a few times. J is TRBJ2-5 and V is TRBV3-1 (or the pseudogene TRBV3-2); 12 nucleotides match TRBD2. Germline-derived CDR1 and CDR2 are LGHDT and YNNKEL (reference sequence). Unmatched junction bases numbered 6, after V lost 0 bases and J lost 4 bases. CDR3 size: 17 residues. The chain's CDR3 is CASSQDSLTSGRETQYF. The CDR3 DNA reads TGTGCCAGCAGCCAAGATTCGTTGACTAGCGGGAGAGAGACCCAGTACTTC.